These 29 T cell receptor beta chains came from one sample sequenced in a study of TIL therapy for anti-PD-1-resistant metastatic lung cancer. Time point indicated: pre-treatment sample, taken before nivolumab and TIL therapy. Sequencing used immunoSEQ v3. Some clones are missing from TCRdb's copy, which holds only in-frame ones; the method was immunoSEQ multiplex PCR. The top ten clones hold 6% to 8.5% of a sample with more than 55,000 clones, 55% to 70% of them seen once. Specimen: blood, collected at baseline. The receptors derive from a person aged 25 to 85 with non-small cell lung cancer.

This clone was seen only a few times. The chain joins TRBV13 to TRBJ1-3; perhaps TRBD1 as D (6 bases). From germline, CDR1 is PRHDT and CDR2 FYEKMQ (reference sequence). The CDR3 extends over 18 amino acids. The ends were cut back, 1 base at V and 4 bases at J, with 20 bases in the middle. Here the CDR3 DNA reads TGTGCCAGCAGCTTAGAGGGTACGACAGGCATTGGAGGAAACACCATATATTTT. Translated: CASSLEGTTGIGGNTIYF.

The chain employs TRBV11-3 and TRBJ2-1; the match to TRBD2 covers 14 bases. Germline CDR1 reads SGHNT; CDR2 reads YENEEA. V was clipped by 0 bases and J by 9 bases; unmatched bases: 16. The CDR3 runs to 20 residues. The CDR3 here is CASSLDFLYRLAGGRGEQFF. Here the CDR3 DNA reads TGTGCCAGCAGCTTAGATTTTCTTTATAGACTAGCGGGAGGGCGCGGTGAGCAGTTCTTC.

The V gene is TRBV9, the J gene TRBJ2-5; 14 nucleotides agree with TRBD2. This CDR3 has 15 amino acids. Germline CDR1 and CDR2: SGDLS and YYNGEE. V lost 3 bases, J lost 5 bases, and 3 bases stayed unmatched. CDR3 DNA: TGTGCCAGCAGCGCGACTAGCGGGGGGGGTGAGACCCAGTACTTC. Its protein product is CASSATSGGGETQYF.

CDR3 amino acids: CASSEWIGYTF. The CDR3 DNA is TGTGCCAGCAGTGAATGGATCGGCTACACCTTC. The V gene is TRBV6-5, the J gene TRBJ1-2; D call uncertain. The CDR3 is made up of 11 amino acids. The V end lost 5 bases, the J end lost 8 bases, and 9 bases lay between the germline ends. CDR1 MNHEY and CDR2 SVGAGI come from the germline V gene.

The chain combines TRBV7-8 with TRBJ2-2; D is possibly TRBD1 (6 bases). Looked up from germline, CDR1 is SGHVS and CDR2 is FQNEAQ. V lost 3 bases, J lost 4 bases, and 15 bases lay in between. The CDR3 runs 16 residues. The CDR3 nucleotides read TGTGCCAGCAGCTTTGGGTCAGGGGCGACCACCGGGGAGCTGTTTTTT. Translated: CASSFGSGATTGELFF.

This rearrangement joins TRBV30 to TRBJ1-1; D ambiguous. V shed 5 bases and J shed 5 bases, with 15 bases lying between them. The CDR3 contains 13 residues. From germline, CDR1 is GTSNPN and CDR2 SVGIG (reference sequence). The CDR3 DNA reads TGTGCCTGGGAGGTTCGAAGCGCAACTGAAGCTTTCTTT. This codes for CAWEVRSATEAFF. Combining the CDR3 with reference TRBV30 and TRBJ1-1 gives the whole variable domain SQTIHQWPATLVQPVGSPLSLECTVEGTSNPNLYWYRQAAGRGLQLLFYSVGIGQISSEVPQNLSASRPQDRQFILSSKKLLLSDSGFYLCAWEVRSATEAFFGQGTRLTVV.

V gene TRBV7-8 combines with J gene TRBJ2-1, with 8 nucleotides matching TRBD1. Germline V CDR1 and CDR2: SGHVS, FQNEAQ. Trimming cost V 2 bases and J 3 bases; bases outside gene matches: 9. This CDR3 comprises 17 residues. Here the CDR3 reads CASSLFQVGTGYNEQFF. CDR3 DNA: TGTGCCAGCAGCTTATTTCAGGTCGGGACAGGCTACAATGAGCAGTTCTTC.

As to this clone: The sample contains more than one DNA sequence encoding this CDR3. The chain recombines TRBV29-1 with TRBJ2-3; no definite D call. The germline CDR1 and CDR2 sequences are SQVTM and ANQGSEA. V was clipped by 3 bases and J by 1 base, with 5 bases between them. This CDR3 has 12 amino acids. The CDR3 bases are TGCAGCGTTGATTTGGGCACAGATACGCAGTATTTT. It yields the protein CSVDLGTDTQYF.

The CDR3 protein is CASTRDYSHEQYF. CDR3 DNA: TGTGCCAGCACCCGGGACTATTCCCACGAGCAGTACTTC. This chain uses TRBV28 with TRBJ2-7; 7 bases match TRBD2. In germline, CDR1 is MDHEN, CDR2 SYDVKM. V lost 7 bases, J lost 5 bases, and 8 bases stayed unmatched. This CDR3 is built from 13 residues.

The chain recombines TRBV7-8 with TRBJ1-1, with a possible D match to TRBD1 (5 bases). Germline values: CDR1 SGHVS, CDR2 FQNEAQ. This CDR3 spans 15 amino acids. With 4 bases removed from V and 0 bases from J, the gap between germline ends came to 12 bases. CDR3 region: CASSYYRTLNTEAFF. The DNA for the CDR3 is TGTGCCAGCAGCTACTACAGGACCTTGAACACTGAAGCTTTCTTT.

The chain uses TRBV4-2 and TRBJ2-3; 7 bases match TRBD1. The CDR3 spans 16 residues. From germline, CDR1 is LGHNA and CDR2 YNFKEQ. The V segment lost 0 bases and the J segment 4 bases; nucleotides outside the gene matches: 7. The CDR3 sequence: CASSQDEGAVADTQYF. CDR3 in DNA: TGTGCCAGCAGCCAAGATGAGGGGGCAGTTGCAGATACGCAGTATTTT.

This rearrangement joins TRBV5-6 to TRBJ1-5, with 7 bases fitting TRBD1. Germline trimming cut 4 bases from V and 2 bases from J; bases unmatched to any gene: 15. The CDR3 is 18 residues long. Germline CDR1 and CDR2: SGHDT and YYEEEE. CDR3 nucleotide sequence: TGTGCCAGCAGCCGAATTAAAGACAGGGTGAGGGGCAATCAGCCCCAGCATTTT. Translating gives CASSRIKDRVRGNQPQHF.

The chain joins TRBV5-1 to TRBJ2-7; 8 bases match TRBD2. The ends lost 4 bases at V and 7 bases at J; junction bases unmatched: 10. This CDR3 spans 14 amino acids. Germline assignment: CDR1 SGHRS and CDR2 YFSETQ. The CDR3 region is CASSDAAGGDEQYF. The DNA for the CDR3 is TGCGCCAGCAGCGATGCCGCCGGGGGGGATGAGCAGTACTTC.

CDR3 nucleotides: TGTGCCACCAGCAGATTGGGACAGGGGGTTTTTGGCACAGATACGCAGTATTTT. Translation gives CATSRLGQGVFGTDTQYF. The gene calls are TRBV15 and TRBJ2-3; 11 nucleotides match TRBD1. This CDR3 is built from 18 residues. Per germline, CDR1 LNHNV and CDR2 YYDKDF (reference sequence). With V trimmed by 2 bases and J by 1 base, 8 bases remained unmatched.

The V call is TRBV28, the J call TRBJ1-5; 7 bases fit TRBD1. The junction had 8 bases not matched to a gene; V was cut back by 3 bases and J by 0 bases. CDR3 length: 17 residues. Germline CDR1 and CDR2: MDHEN and SYDVKM. The chain's CDR3 is CASSLFLGQVSNQPQHF. DNA for the CDR3: TGTGCCAGCAGTTTGTTCCTCGGACAGGTTAGCAATCAGCCCCAGCATTTT.

The chain recombines TRBV30 with TRBJ2-3, with 9 bases matching TRBD2. Trimming at V came to 1 base and at J to 2 bases, leaving 16 bases not matched to a gene. CDR1 GTSNPN and CDR2 SVGIG come from the germline V gene (reference sequence). The CDR3 runs to 19 residues. DNA for the CDR3: TGTGCCTGGAGTGCAACTCCCAAACGCCTAGCGGGGCACACAGATACGCAGTATTTT. Amino acids: CAWSATPKRLAGHTDTQYF.

The rearrangement joins TRBV5-1 to TRBJ2-3; D unresolved. CDR3 length: 14 amino acids. V was shortened by 0 bases and J by 4 bases, with 9 bases between the two germline ends. Germline lookup yields CDR1 SGHRS and CDR2 YFSETQ. CDR3 sequence: CASSLGPVADTQYF. CDR3 sequence (DNA): TGCGCCAGCAGCTTGGGCCCGGTCGCAGATACGCAGTATTTT.

This clone was seen a handful of times. The rearrangement links TRBV4-2 to TRBJ1-2, with D tentatively TRBD1 (6 bases). This CDR3 contains 15 residues. CDR1 is LGHNA and CDR2 is YNFKEQ in the germline V gene. The V gene lost 0 bases and the J gene lost 10 bases, with 18 bases spanning the gap. CDR3 protein: CASSQELAQGGDYTF. The CDR3 coding sequence is TGTGCCAGCAGCCAAGAGCTGGCACAGGGTGGTGACTACACCTTC.

The chain uses TRBV27 and TRBJ1-3; D not resolved. CDR1 is MNHEY and CDR2 is SMNVEV in the germline V gene (reference sequence). V was pared by 0 bases and J by 0 bases, with 3 bases between. The CDR3 has 14 amino acids. CDR3 residues: CASSLSHSGNTIYF. In nucleotides, the CDR3 is TGTGCCAGCAGTTTATCTCACTCTGGAAACACCATATATTTT.

This sequence joins TRBV11-3 and TRBJ2-1; the D is unclear. This CDR3 has 12 residues. V dropped 5 bases and J dropped 9 bases, with 11 bases sitting between them. CDR1 and CDR2 from the germline V gene are SGHNT and YENEEA. The CDR3 sequence: CASSASPGEQFF. In DNA, the CDR3 is TGTGCCAGCAGCGCTTCTCCGGGTGAGCAGTTCTTC. The full variable domain, rest sourced from reference TRBV11-3 and TRBJ2-1, is EAGVVQSPRYKIIEKKQPVAFWCNPISGHNTLYWYLQNLGQGPELLIRYENEEAVDDSQLPKDRFSAERLKGVDSTLKIQPAELGDSAVYLCASSASPGEQFFGPGTRLTVL.

In its sample, this clone was seen once. The chain carries TRBV7-2 and TRBJ2-1, with D possibly being TRBD1 (6 bases). This CDR3 spans 14 amino acids. The germline CDR1 and CDR2 sequences are SGHTA and FQGNSA. V was clipped by 4 bases and J by 8 bases, with 15 bases between them. The chain's CDR3 is CASSSQGLAHEQFF. CDR3 nucleotide sequence: TGTGCCAGCAGCTCGCAGGGGCTAGCCCATGAGCAGTTCTTC.

The chain joins TRBV4-1 to TRBJ1-2, with TRBD1 as a possible D gene (6 bases). The germline CDR1 and CDR2 sequences are MGHRA and YSYEKL. Trimming cost V 0 bases and J 2 bases, with 25 bases left between them. This CDR3 comprises 20 residues. The DNA for the CDR3 is TGCGCCAGCAGCCAAGATCGGTGGTTCGGGCAGGGGACTCAAAACTATGGCTACACCTTC. This gives the protein CASSQDRWFGQGTQNYGYTF.

The chain recombines TRBV5-1 with TRBJ1-3; D gene unclear. This CDR3 has 16 residues. Germline assignment: CDR1 SGHRS and CDR2 YFSETQ. Trimming shortened V by 0 bases and J by 5 bases, and 15 bases separated the two germline ends. The DNA for the CDR3 is TGCGCCAGCAGCTTGGCCGTATCGGGATTAAGAAACACCATATATTTT. It translates to CASSLAVSGLRNTIYF.

V gene TRBV27 combines with J gene TRBJ1-2; TRBD1 is a possible D gene (5 bases). Germline V gene sequence: CDR1 MNHEY, CDR2 SMNVEV (reference sequence). The CDR3 extends over 16 amino acids. Trimming left V 6 bases short and J 5 bases short, with 22 bases between. DNA for the CDR3: TGTGCCAGCAGCCCCCAAGTCCCGGGGCCGGGGTATGGCTACACCTTC. Encoded protein: CASSPQVPGPGYGYTF.

The chain links TRBV7-9 to TRBJ1-6; no clear D. The CDR3 length is 14 residues. The V and J ends lost 1 base and 9 bases respectively, with 10 bases between them. Looked up from germline, CDR1 is SEHNR and CDR2 is FQNEAQ (reference sequence). CDR3 DNA sequence: TGTGCCAGCAGCTTAGAACTTCGAGGTTCACCCCTCCACTTT. The encoded protein is CASSLELRGSPLHF.

The V call is TRBV6-6, the J call TRBJ1-2; no clear D. V lost 2 bases to trimming and J lost 3 bases, with 10 bases between them. CDR1 and CDR2 from the germline V gene are MNHNY and SVGAGI (reference sequence). The CDR3 is made up of 14 amino acids. The CDR3 is CASSYPTEHYGYTF. CDR3 sequence (DNA): TGTGCCAGCAGTTACCCGACGGAGCACTATGGCTACACCTTC.

This sequence joins TRBV5-1 and TRBJ2-3, with D unresolved. The germline V and J ends were trimmed by 4 bases and 6 bases, with 12 bases remaining between them. Germline V gives CDR1 SGHRS, CDR2 YFSETQ. The CDR3 loop spans 13 amino acids. CDR3 nucleotides: TGCGCCAGCAGCCCTCCCCATGGGGATACGCAGTATTTT. Translated, it gives CASSPPHGDTQYF.

This sequence joins TRBV2 and TRBJ2-1; D is unresolved. Trimming took 6 bases from V and 10 from J, leaving 10 bases between them. The length of the CDR3 is 11 residues. Germline loops: CDR1 SNHLY, CDR2 FYNNEI. As DNA, the CDR3 is TGTGCCAGCAGCCCCCTTGGGGAGCAGTTCTTC. Protein product: CASSPLGEQFF.

The V and J genes are TRBV5-1 and TRBJ1-2, with D perhaps matching TRBD1 (6 bases). Trimming left V 4 bases short and J 6 bases short, with 13 bases between. There are 13 residues in the CDR3. CDR1 and CDR2 (germline): SGHRS, YFSETQ. For the CDR3, the DNA is TGCGCCAGCAGCCTGGACAGAGGGGATGGCTACACCTTC. This encodes CASSLDRGDGYTF.